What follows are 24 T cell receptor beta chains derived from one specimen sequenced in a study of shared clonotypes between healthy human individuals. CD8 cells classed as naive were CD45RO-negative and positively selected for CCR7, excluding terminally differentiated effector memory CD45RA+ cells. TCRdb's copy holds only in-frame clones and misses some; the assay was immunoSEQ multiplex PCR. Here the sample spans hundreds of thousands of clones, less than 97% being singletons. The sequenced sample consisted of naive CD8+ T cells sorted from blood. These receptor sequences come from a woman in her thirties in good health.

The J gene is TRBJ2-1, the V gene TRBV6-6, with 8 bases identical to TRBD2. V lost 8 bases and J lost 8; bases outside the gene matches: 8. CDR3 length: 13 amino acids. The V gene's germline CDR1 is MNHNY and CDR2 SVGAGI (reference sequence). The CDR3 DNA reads TGTGCCAGCGAGAATAGCGGGACCCATGAGCAGTTCTTC. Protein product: CASENSGTHEQFF.

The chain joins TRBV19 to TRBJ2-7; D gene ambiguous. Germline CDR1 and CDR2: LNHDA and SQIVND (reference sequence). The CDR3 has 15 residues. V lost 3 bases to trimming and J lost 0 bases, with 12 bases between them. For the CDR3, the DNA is TGTGCCAGTAGTATGGGCACTCTCCTCTCCTACGAGCAGTACTTC. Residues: CASSMGTLLSYEQYF.

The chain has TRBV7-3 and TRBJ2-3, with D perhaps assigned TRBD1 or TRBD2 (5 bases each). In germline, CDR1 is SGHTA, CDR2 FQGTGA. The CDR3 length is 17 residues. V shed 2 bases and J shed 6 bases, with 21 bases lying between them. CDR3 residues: CASSLEAGTAPRDTQYF. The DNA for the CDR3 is TGTGCCAGCAGCTTAGAGGCCGGGACGGCCCCCCGGGATACGCAGTATTTT. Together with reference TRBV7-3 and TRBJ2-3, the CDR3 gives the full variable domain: GAGVSQTPSNKVTEKGKYVELRCDPISGHTALYWYRQSLGQGPEFLIYFQGTGAADDSGLPNDRFFAVRPEGSVSTLKIQRTERGDSAVYLCASSLEAGTAPRDTQYFGPGTRLTVL.

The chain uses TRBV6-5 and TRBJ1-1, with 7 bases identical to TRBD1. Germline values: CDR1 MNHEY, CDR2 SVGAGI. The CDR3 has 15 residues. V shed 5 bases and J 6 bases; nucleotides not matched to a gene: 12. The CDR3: CASSVTPGQTSEAFF. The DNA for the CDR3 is TGTGCCAGCAGTGTGACCCCGGGACAGACTTCTGAAGCTTTCTTT.

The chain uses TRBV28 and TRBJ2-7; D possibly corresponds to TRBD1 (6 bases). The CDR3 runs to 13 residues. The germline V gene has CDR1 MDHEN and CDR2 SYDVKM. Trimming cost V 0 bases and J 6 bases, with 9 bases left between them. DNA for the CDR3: TGTGCCAGCAGTTTATGGAGAGGGGGCGAGCAGTACTTC. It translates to CASSLWRGGEQYF.

The DNA for the CDR3 is TGTGCCAGTAGTAGGCAGGGGAACACTGAAGCTTTCTTT. Encoded protein: CASSRQGNTEAFF. The chain employs TRBV19 and TRBJ1-1; the D gene is possibly TRBD1 (5 bases). Trimming cost V 4 bases and J 1 base, with 7 bases left between them. This CDR3 is 13 amino acids long. Germline V gene data show CDR1 as LNHDA and CDR2 as SQIVND (reference sequence). Using reference TRBV19 and TRBJ1-1 for the parts outside the CDR3, the full variable domain is DGGITQSPKYLFRKEGQNVTLSCEQNLNHDAMYWYRQDPGQGLRLIYYSQIVNDFQKGDIAEGYSVSREKKESFPLTVTSAQKNPTAFYLCASSRQGNTEAFFGQGTRLTVV.

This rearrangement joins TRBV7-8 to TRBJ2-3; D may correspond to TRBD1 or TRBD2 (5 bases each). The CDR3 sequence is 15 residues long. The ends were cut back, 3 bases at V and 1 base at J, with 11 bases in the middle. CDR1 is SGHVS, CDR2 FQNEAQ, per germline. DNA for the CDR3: TGTGCCAGCAGCTTTGGGACCTCCGGCACAGATACGCAGTATTTT. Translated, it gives CASSFGTSGTDTQYF.

The CDR3: CASSPRVKLHEQFF. For the CDR3, the DNA is TGTGCCAGCAGCCCGAGGGTCAAACTGCATGAGCAGTTCTTC. This chain connects TRBV6-1 to TRBJ2-1; D perhaps matches TRBD2 (5 bases). Looked up from germline, CDR1 is MNHNS and CDR2 is SASEGT. Trimming removed 6 bases at V and 8 bases at J, with 17 bases between. The CDR3 runs 14 residues.

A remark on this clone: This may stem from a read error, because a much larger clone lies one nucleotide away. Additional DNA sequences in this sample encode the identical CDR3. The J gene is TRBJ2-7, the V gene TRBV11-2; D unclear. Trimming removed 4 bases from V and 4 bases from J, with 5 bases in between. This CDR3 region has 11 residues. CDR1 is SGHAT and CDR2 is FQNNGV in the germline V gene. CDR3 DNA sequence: TGTGCCAGCAGCTCCTCTTACGAGCAGTACTTC. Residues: CASSSSYEQYF.

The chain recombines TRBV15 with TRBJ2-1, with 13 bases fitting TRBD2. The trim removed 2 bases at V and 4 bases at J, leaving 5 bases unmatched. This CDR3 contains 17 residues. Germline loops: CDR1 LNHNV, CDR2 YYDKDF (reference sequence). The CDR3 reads CATSRSGLAGAYNEQFF. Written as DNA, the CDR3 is TGTGCCACCAGCAGATCTGGACTAGCGGGAGCATACAATGAGCAGTTCTTC.

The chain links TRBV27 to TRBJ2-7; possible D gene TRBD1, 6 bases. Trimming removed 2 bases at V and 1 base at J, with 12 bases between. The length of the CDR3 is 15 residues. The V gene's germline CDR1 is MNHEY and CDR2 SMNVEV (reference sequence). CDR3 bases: TGTGCCAGCAGTTTAAGCACGGACAGTTCCTACGAGCAGTACTTC. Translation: CASSLSTDSSYEQYF.

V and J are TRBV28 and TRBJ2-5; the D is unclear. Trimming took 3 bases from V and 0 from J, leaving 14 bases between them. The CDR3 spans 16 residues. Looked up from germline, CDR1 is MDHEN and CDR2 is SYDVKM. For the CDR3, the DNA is TGTGCCAGCAGTTTCTCGCGACGGCTGTACCAAGAGACCCAGTACTTC. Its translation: CASSFSRRLYQETQYF. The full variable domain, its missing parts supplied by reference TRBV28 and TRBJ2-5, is DVKVTQSSRYLVKRTGEKVFLECVQDMDHENMFWYRQDPGLGLRLIYFSYDVKMKEKGDIPEGYSVSREKKERFSLILESASTNQTSMYLCASSFSRRLYQETQYFGPGTRLLVL.

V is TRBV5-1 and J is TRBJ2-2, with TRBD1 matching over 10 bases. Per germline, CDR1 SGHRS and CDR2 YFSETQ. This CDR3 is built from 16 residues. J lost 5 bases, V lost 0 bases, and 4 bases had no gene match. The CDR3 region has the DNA TGCGCCAGCAGCTTGGCAGGGACAGGGGATACCGGGGAGCTGTTTTTT. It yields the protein CASSLAGTGDTGELFF.

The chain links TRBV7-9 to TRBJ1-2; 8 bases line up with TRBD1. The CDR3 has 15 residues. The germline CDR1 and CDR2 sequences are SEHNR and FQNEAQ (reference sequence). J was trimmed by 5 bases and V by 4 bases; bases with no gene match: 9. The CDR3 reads CASSSRQGSRYGYTF. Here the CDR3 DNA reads TGTGCCAGCAGCTCCCGACAGGGGTCTCGGTATGGCTACACCTTC. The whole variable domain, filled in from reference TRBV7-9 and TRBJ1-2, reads DTGVSQNPRHKITKRGQNVTFRCDPISEHNRLYWYRQTLGQGPEFLTYFQNEAQLEKSRLLSDRFSAERPKGSFSTLEIQRTEQGDSAMYLCASSSRQGSRYGYTFGSGTRLTVV.

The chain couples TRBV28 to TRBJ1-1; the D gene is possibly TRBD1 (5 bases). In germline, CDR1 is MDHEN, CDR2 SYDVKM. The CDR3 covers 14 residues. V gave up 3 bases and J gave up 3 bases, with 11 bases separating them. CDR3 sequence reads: CASSFETEYTEAFF. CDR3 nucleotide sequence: TGTGCCAGCAGTTTTGAGACAGAGTACACTGAAGCTTTCTTT.

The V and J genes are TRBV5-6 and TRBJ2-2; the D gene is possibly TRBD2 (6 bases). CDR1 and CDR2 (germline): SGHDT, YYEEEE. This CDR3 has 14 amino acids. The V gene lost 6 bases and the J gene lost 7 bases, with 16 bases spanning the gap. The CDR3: CASTPKGRGGELFF. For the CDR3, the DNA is TGTGCCAGCACCCCAAAAGGGCGGGGCGGGGAGCTGTTTTTT.

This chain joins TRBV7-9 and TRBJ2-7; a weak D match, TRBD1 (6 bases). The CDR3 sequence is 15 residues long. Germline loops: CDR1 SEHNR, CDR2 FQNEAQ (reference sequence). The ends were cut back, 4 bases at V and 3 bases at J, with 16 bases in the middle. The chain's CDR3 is CASSSDRSSSYEQYF. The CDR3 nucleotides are TGTGCCAGCAGCTCAGACAGGTCCAGCAGCTACGAGCAGTACTTC.

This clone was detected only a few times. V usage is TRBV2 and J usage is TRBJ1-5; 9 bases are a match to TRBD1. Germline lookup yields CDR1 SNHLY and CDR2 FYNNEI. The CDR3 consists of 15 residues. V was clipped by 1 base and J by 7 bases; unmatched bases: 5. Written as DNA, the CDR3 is TGTGCCAGCAGTGAAGAGGACAGGGGAAGCCAGCCCCAGCATTTT. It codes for CASSEEDRGSQPQHF.

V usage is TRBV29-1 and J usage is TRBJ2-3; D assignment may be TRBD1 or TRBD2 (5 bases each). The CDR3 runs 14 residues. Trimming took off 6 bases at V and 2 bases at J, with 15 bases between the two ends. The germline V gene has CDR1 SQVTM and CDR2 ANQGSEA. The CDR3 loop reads CSVFRAEDTDTQYF. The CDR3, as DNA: TGCAGCGTCTTCAGGGCGGAGGACACAGATACGCAGTATTTT.

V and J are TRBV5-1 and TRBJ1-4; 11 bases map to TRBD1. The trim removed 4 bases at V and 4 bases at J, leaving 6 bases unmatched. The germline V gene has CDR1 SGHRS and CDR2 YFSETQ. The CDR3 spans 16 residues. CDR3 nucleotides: TGCGCCAGCAGCGGACAGGGGGCGGGAAGTAATGAAAAACTGTTTTTT. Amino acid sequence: CASSGQGAGSNEKLFF.

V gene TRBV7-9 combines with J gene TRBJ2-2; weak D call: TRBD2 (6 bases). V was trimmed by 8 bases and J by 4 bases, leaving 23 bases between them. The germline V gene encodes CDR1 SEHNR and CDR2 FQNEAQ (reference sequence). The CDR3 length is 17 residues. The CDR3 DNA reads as TGTGCCAGCCGAGCCCCTCCGGGGGACCGGAGCACCGGGGAGCTGTTTTTT. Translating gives CASRAPPGDRSTGELFF.

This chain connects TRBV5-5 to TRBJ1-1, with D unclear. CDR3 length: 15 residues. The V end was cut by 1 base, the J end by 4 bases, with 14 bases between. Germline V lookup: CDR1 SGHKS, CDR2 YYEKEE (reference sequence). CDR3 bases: TGTGCCAGCAGCTTGTTTTGGGCCCTTTCCACTGAAGCTTTCTTT. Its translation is CASSLFWALSTEAFF.

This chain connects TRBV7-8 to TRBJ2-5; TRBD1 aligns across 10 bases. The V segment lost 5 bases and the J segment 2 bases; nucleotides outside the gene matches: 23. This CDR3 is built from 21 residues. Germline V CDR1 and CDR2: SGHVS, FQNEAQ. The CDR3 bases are TGTGCCAGCAGCCCCATTTTGAGCAGGGGGGGACAGGGGAGGCAACAAGAGACCCAGTACTTC. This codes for CASSPILSRGGQGRQQETQYF.

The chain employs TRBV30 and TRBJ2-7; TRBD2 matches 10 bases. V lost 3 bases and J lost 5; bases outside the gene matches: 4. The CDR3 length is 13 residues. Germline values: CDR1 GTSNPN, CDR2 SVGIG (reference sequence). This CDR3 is CAWRPSGRNEQYF. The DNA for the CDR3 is TGTGCCTGGAGGCCTAGCGGGAGAAACGAGCAGTACTTC. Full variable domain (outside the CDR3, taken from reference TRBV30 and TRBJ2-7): SQTIHQWPATLVQPVGSPLSLECTVEGTSNPNLYWYRQAAGRGLQLLFYSVGIGQISSEVPQNLSASRPQDRQFILSSKKLLLSDSGFYLCAWRPSGRNEQYFGPGTRLTVT.